This is a list of T cell receptor beta chains from one sample in a study of cytomegalovirus exposure and HLA in healthy donors. Clones were read by immunoSEQ multiplex PCR, and TCRdb kept only the in-frame ones, dropping some. The sample lists approximately 150,000 clones; 80% to 90% were seen once. The sequencing input was PBMCs. The receptors were sampled from a man between 25 and 39 years old in good health and CMV-seropositive. CDR3s include the opening cysteine and the closing phenylalanine or tryptophan. The size entry is marked missing in some rows and otherwise reads once, few, many or a size class.

cdr3_aa,j_call,v_call,clone_size
CASSLAGAPSYEQYF,TRBJ2-7,TRBV27,NA
CASSLGTGPSTDTQYF,TRBJ2-3,TRBV28,once
CASSLVGQGPYGYTF,TRBJ1-2,TRBV7-2,NA
CASSLLLAGSYNEQFF,TRBJ2-1,TRBV27,NA
CASSLQGRWETQYF,TRBJ2-5,TRBV5-4,NA
CASSWEQGPFFEAFF,TRBJ1-1,TRBV11-2,NA
CASSLVPSGYNEQFF,TRBJ2-1,TRBV11-2,NA
CASSLGPEETQYF,TRBJ2-5,TRBV7-2,NA
CASSQGGGEDTQYF,TRBJ2-3,TRBV4-3,NA
CASPAAGSSYNEQFF,TRBJ2-1,TRBV6-1,NA
CASSPPTLEAAFF,TRBJ1-1,TRBV18,few
CASSLSAGGPYEQYF,TRBJ2-7,TRBV27,NA
CSAIGTSGINNEQFF,TRBJ2-1,TRBV29-1,NA